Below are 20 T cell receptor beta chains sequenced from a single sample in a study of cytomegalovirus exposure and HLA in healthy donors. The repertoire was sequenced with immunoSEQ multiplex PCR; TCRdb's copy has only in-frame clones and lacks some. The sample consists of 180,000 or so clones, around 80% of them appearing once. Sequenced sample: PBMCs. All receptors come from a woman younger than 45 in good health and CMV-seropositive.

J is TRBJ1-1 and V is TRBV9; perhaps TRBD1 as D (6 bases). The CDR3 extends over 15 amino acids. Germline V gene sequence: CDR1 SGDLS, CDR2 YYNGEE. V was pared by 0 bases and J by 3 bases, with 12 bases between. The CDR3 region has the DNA TGTGCCAGCAGCGTAGCCGGGACAACTGACACTGAAGCTTTCTTT. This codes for CASSVAGTTDTEAFF.

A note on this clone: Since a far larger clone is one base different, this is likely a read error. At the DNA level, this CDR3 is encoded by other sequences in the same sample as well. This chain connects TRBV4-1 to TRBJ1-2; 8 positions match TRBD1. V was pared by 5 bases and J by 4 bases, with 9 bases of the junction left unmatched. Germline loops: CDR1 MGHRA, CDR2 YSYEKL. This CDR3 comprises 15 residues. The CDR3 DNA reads TGCGCCAGCAGCGAAACGACAGGGGACAGCTATGGCTACACCTTC. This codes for CASSETTGDSYGYTF.

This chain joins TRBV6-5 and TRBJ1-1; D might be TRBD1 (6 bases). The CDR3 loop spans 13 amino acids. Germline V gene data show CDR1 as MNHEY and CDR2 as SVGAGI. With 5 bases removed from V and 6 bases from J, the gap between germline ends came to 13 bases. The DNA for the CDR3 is TGTGCCAGCAGTAACAGGGTCCTGTCTGAAGCTTTCTTT. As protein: CASSNRVLSEAFF.

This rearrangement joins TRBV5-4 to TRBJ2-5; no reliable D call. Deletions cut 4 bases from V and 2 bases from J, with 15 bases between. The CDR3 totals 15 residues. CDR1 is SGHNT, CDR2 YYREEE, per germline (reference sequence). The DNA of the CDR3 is TGTGCCAGCAGCGCCGAACTCCTATCACAAGAGACCCAGTACTTC. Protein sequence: CASSAELLSQETQYF.

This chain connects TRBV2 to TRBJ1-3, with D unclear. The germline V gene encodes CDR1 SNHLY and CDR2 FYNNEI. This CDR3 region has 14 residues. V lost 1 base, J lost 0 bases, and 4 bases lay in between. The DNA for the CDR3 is TGTGCCAGCAGTGAAGAGCACTCTGGAAACACCATATATTTT. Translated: CASSEEHSGNTIYF.

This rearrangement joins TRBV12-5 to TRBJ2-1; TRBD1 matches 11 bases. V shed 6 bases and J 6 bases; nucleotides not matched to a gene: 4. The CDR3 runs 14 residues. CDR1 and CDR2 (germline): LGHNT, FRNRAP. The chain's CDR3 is CASGWDRGTNEQFF. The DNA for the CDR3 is TGTGCTAGTGGCTGGGACAGGGGGACCAATGAGCAGTTCTTC.

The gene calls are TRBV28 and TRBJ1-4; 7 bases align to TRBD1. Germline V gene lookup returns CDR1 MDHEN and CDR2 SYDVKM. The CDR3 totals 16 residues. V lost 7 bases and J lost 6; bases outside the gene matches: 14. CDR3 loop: CASTGGGEKVYEKLFF. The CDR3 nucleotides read TGTGCCAGCACAGGAGGGGGCGAAAAGGTGTATGAAAAACTGTTTTTT.

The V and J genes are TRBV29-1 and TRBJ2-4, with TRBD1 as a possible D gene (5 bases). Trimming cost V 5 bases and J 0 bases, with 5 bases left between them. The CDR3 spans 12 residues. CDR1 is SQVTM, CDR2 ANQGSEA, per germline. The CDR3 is CSVQGAKNIQYF. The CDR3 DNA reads TGCAGCGTTCAGGGAGCCAAAAACATTCAGTACTTC.

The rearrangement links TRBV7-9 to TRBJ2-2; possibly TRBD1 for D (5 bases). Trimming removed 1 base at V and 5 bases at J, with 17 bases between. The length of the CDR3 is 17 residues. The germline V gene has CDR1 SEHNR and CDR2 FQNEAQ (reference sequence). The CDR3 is CASSLGEGADWTGELFF. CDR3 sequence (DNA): TGTGCCAGCAGCTTAGGAGAAGGGGCGGATTGGACCGGGGAGCTGTTTTTT.

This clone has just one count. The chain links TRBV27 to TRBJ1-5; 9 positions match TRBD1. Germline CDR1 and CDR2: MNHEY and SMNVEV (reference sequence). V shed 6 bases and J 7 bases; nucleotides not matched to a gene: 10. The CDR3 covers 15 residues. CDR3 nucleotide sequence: TGTGCCAGCAGGACGGGACAGGGAGGTTACCAGCCCCAGCATTTT. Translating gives CASRTGQGGYQPQHF.

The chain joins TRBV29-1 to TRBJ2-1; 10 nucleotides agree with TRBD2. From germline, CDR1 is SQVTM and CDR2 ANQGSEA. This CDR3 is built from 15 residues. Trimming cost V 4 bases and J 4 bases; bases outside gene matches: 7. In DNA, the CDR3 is TGCAGCGTTGTCGCTAGCGGGAGAGAGTACAATGAGCAGTTCTTC. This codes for CSVVASGREYNEQFF.

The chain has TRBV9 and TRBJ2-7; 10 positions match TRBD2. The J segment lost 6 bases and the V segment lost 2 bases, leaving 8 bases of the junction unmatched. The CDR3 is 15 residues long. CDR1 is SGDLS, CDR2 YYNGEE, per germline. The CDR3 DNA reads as TGTGCCAGCAGCGTTTCTAGCGGGAGTGTAGGCGAGCAGTACTTC. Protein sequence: CASSVSSGSVGEQYF.

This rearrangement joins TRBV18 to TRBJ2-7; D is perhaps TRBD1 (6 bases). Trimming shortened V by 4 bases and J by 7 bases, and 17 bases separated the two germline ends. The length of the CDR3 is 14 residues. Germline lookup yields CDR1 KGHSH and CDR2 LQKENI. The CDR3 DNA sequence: TGTGCCAGCTCACTCGTTCAGGGGTCTCGGGAGCAGTACTTC. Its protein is CASSLVQGSREQYF.

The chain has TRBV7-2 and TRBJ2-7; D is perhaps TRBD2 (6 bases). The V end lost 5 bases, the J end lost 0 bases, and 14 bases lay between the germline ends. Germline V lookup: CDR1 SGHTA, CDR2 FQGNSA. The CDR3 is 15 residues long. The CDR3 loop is CASSLGRESSYEQYF. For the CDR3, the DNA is TGTGCCAGCAGCCTAGGACGGGAGAGCTCCTACGAGCAGTACTTC.

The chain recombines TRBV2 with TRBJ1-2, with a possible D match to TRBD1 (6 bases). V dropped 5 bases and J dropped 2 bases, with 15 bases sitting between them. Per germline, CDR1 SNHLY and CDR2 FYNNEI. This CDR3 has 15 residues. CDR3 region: CASSFARGLNYGYTF. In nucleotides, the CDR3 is TGTGCCAGCAGTTTTGCGCGGGGGCTAAACTATGGCTACACCTTC.

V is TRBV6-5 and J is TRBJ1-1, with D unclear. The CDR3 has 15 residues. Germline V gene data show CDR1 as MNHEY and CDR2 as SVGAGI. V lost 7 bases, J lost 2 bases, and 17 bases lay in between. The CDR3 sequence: CASMSIAGDNTEAFF. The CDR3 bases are TGTGCCAGCATGTCAATAGCCGGGGATAACACTGAAGCTTTCTTT.

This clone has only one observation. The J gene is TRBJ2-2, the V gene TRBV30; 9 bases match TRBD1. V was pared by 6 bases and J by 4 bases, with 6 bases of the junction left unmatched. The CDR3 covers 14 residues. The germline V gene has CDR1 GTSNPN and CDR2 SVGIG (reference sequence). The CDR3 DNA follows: TGTGCCTGCCGCGGGACAGGGACCACCGGGGAGCTGTTTTTT. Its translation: CACRGTGTTGELFF.

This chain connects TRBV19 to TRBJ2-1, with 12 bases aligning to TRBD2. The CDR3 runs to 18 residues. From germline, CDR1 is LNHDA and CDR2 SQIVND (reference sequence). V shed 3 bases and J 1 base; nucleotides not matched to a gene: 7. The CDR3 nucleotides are TGTGCCAGTAGTATGACTAGCGGGAGCTGGAAATCCTACAATGAGCAGTTCTTC. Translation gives CASSMTSGSWKSYNEQFF.

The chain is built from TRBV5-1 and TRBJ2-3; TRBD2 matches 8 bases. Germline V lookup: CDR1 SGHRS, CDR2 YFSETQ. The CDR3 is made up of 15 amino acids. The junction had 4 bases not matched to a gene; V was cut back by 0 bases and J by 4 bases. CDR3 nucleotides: TGCGCCAGCAGCTTGGCCGGACTAGCACCAGATACGCAGTATTTT. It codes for CASSLAGLAPDTQYF. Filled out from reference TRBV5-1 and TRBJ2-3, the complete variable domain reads KAGVTQTPRYLIKTRGQQVTLSCSPISGHRSVSWYQQTPGQGLQFLFEYFSETQRNKGNFPGRFSGRQFSNSRSEMNVSTLELGDSALYLCASSLAGLAPDTQYFGPGTRLTVL.

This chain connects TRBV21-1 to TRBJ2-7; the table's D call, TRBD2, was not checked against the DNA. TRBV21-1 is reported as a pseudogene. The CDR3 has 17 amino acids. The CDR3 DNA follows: TGTGCCAGCAGCAAAGGAGAAGGGAGAGGGAGGGCGGACGAGCAGTACTTC. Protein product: CASSKGEGRGRADEQYF.